This T cell receptor beta chain came from a study of blood T cell repertoires in COVID-19. Study information: COVID-19 samples, acute and convalescent, were from the United States, Italy and Spain.

This clone showed up just a few times. J lost 7 bases, V lost 0 bases, and 10 bases had no gene match. Germline loops: CDR1 LNHNV, CDR2 YYDKDF (reference sequence). This CDR3 has 17 amino acids. Across 20 to 25 US areas, participants ranged in age from roughly 18 to 95 years. Cohort placement rested on clinical history that participants reported themselves. In the authors' methods: Scientists estimated how many nucleated cells there were by amplifying reference gene primers. Clones were read by immunoSEQ multiplex PCR, and TCRdb kept only the in-frame ones, dropping some. V and J calls and clone size follow that table, whereas D and trimming were derived from the DNA. The table has 170,000 or so clones, less than 90% seen once.

Sequenced input: PBMCs or T cells enriched from blood (not recorded which). The chain links TRBV15 to TRBJ2-2; 8 nucleotides line up with TRBD1. The receptor was derived from a woman aged 45-59 years who had recovered from COVID-19. The CDR3: CATSRDSQGADHGELFF. CDR3 nucleotides: TGTGCCACCAGCAGAGATAGCCAGGGGGCCGATCACGGGGAGCTGTTTTTT.